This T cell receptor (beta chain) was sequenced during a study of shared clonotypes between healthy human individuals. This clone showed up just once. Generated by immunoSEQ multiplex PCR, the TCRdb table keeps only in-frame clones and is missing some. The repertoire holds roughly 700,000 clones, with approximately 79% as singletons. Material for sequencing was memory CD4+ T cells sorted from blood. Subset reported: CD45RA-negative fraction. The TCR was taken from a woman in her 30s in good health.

The CDR3, as DNA: TGTGCCAGCATGGCCGGGAGGCAGGGGATCGGGGAGCAGTACTTC. The encoded protein is CASMAGRQGIGEQYF. This chain connects TRBV2 to TRBJ2-7; D perhaps matches TRBD2 (7 bases). Germline loops: CDR1 SNHLY, CDR2 FYNNEI. CDR3 length: 15 amino acids. Trimming took 7 bases from V and 7 from J, leaving 23 bases between them.